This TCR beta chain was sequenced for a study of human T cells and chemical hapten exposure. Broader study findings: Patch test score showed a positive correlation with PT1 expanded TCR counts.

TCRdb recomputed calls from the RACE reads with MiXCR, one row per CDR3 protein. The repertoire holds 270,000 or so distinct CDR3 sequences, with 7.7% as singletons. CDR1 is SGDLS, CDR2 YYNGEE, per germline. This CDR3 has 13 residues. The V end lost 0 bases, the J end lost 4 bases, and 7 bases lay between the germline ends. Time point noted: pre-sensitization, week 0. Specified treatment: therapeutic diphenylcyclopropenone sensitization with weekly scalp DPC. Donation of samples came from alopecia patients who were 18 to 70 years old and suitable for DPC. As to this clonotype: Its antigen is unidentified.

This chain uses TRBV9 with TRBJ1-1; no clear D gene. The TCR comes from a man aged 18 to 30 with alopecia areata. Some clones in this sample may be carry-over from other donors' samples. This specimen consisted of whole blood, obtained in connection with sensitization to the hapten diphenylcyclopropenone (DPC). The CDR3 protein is CASSVAGSTEAFF. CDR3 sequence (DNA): TGTGCCAGCAGCGTAGCGGGGTCCACTGAAGCTTTCTTT.